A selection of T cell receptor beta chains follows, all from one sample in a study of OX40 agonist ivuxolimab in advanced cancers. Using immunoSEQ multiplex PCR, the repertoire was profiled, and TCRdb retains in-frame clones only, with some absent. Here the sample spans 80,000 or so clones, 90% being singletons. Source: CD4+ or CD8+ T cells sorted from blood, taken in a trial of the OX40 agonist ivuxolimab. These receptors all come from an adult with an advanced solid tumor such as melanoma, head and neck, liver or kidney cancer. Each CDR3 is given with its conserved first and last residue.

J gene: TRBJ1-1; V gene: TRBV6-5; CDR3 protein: CASRRQGAVDTEAFF
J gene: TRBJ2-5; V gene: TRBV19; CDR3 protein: CASSTGTIVRETQYF
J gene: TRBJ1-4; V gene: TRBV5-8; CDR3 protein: CASSLVGEKLFF
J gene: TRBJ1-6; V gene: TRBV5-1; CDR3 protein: CASSYGQGESPLHF
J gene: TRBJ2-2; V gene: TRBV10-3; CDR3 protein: CAISESPGQGVGGELFF
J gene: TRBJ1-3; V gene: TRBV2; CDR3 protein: CAGQGSGNTIYF
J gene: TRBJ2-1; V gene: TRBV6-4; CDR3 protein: CASSADLSGEQFF
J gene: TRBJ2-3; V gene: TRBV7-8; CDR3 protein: CASSPTGSNTDTQYF
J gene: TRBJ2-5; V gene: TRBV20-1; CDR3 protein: CSFLAGETQYF
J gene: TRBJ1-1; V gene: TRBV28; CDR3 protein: CASSSGSGGATEAFF
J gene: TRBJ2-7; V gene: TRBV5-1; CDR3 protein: CASSLVVLGLPSNEQYF
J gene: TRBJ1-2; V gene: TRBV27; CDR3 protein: CASSFDRDPSNYGYTF
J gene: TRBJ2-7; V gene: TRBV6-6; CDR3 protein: CASSYSPGQNYEQYF
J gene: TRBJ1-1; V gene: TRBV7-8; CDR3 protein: CASSLANRVLNTEAFF
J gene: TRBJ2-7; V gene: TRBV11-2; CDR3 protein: CASSIGGLAGVEQYF
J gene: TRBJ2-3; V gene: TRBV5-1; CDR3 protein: CASSFPGNTDTQYF
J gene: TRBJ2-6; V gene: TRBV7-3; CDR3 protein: CASSFEASSGANVLTF
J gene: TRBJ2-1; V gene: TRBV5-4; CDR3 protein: CASGRTGSFNEQFF
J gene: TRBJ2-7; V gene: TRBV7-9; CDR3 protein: CASSLSRTGWDEQYF
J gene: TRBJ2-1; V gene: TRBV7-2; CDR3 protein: CASMSGGSYNEQFF
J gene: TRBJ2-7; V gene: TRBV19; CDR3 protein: CASSIARVGYEQYF
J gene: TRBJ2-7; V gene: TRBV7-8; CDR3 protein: CASSSRADSYEQYF
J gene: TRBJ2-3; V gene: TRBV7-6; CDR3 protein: CASSLIPPTGIGSTDTQYF
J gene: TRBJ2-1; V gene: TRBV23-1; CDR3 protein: CASSQGTGGPPIYNEQFF
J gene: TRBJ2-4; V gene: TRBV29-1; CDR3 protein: CSAPPPRPYF
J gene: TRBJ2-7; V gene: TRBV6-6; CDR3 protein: CASSYSGPADYEQYF
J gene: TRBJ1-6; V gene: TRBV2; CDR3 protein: CARPGCGRADSPLHF
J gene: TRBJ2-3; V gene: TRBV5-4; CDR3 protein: CASSLAAWSTDTQYF
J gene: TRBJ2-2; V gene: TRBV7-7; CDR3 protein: CASSLGNTGELFF
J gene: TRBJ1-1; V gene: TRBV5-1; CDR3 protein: CASSLLGAGGNTEAFF
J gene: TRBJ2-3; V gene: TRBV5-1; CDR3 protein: CASSADIAGGTDTQYF
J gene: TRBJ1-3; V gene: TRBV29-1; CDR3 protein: CSVGDVGGNTIYF
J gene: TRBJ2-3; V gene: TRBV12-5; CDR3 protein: CASGPRADTQYF
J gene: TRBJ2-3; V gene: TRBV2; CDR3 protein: CASTPRQSTDTQYF
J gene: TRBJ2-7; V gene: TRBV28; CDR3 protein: CASNGYYEQYF
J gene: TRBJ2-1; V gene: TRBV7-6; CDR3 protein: CASSFKRGGGNEQFF
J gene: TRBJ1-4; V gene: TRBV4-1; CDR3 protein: CASSRPSTGLGGEGPLKGLFF
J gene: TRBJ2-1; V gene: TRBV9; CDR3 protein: CASSATSGHNEQFF
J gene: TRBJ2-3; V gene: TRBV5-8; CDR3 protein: CASSYRLGTSTDTQYF
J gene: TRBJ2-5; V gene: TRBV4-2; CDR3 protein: CASSQEQGETQYF
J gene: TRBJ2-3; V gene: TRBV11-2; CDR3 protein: CASSLWSISSTDTQYF
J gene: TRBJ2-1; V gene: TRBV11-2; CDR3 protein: CASSPGTTNNEQFF